This record concerns one T cell receptor (beta chain) sequence. The record originates from a study of CD8 T cells in Susac syndrome. When the RNA was reverse transcribed, random hexamers were used with an input of roughly 0.45 to 1 ug. Across 54 Vbeta and 13 Jbeta, immunoSEQ multiplex PCR amplified TCR beta CDR3. Using its own MiXCR run on the immunoSEQ multiplex PCR reads, TCRdb lists one record per CDR3 protein. The data show 160,000 or so distinct CDR3 sequences, 90% to 95% seen once. High-throughput TCR beta sequencing covered peripheral CD8+ and CD4+ T cells. CDR1 and CDR2 (germline): SQVTM, ANQGSEA. The CDR3 is 14 residues long. Trimming took 8 bases from V and 0 from J; bases not matched to a gene: 7.

The clonotype originates from a human donor with multiple sclerosis. The chain uses TRBV29-1 and TRBJ1-1; TRBD1 agrees at 9 bases. Sequencing used CD8+ T cells from PBMCs. CDR3 region: CSSSRDRVNTEAFF. CDR3 DNA sequence: TGCAGCTCGAGTCGGGACAGGGTGAACACTGAAGCTTTCTTT. Together with reference TRBV29-1 and TRBJ1-1, the CDR3 gives the full variable domain: SAVISQKPSRDICQRGTSLTIQCQVDSQVTMMFWYRQQPGQSLTLIATANQGSEATYESGFVIDKFPISRPNLTFSTLTVSNMSPEDSSIYLCSSSRDRVNTEAFFGQGTRLTVV.